The rows below give T cell receptor beta chains drawn from one sample of a study of cytomegalovirus exposure and HLA in healthy donors. This table comes from immunoSEQ multiplex PCR, and its TCRdb copy is limited to in-frame clones, with some not included. The repertoire holds about 150,000 clones, 75% seen once, with around 11% in the top ten. The sample comprised PBMCs. The receptors were gathered from a man aged 18 to 29 in good health and CMV-seropositive. CDR3s include the opening cysteine and the closing phenylalanine or tryptophan. A D gene is named only where the DNA matches it firmly. Clone size is stated in some rows and not others, as once, few, many or a class when expanded.

>.|TRBJ2-5|.|13|TRBV2
CASSSGTRETQYF
TGTGCCAGCAGTTCCGGGACTCGAGAGACCCAGTACTTC
>.|TRBJ2-7|.|15|TRBV27
CASSSPGVPPYEQYF
TGTGCCAGCAGTTCCCCAGGTGTCCCCCCCTACGAGCAGTACTTC
>.|TRBJ1-1|.|12|TRBV7-9
CASSSGRTEAFF
TGTGCCAGCAGCTCGGGAAGGACTGAAGCTTTCTTT
>once|TRBJ1-5|TRBD1|13|TRBV10-2
CASRGQLGQPQHF
TGCGCCAGTAGGGGACAGTTAGGACAGCCCCAGCATTTT
>.|TRBJ2-7|TRBD2|17|TRBV11-1
CASSRGLAGTFSYEQYF
TGTGCCAGCAGTCGTGGACTAGCGGGAACTTTCTCCTACGAGCAGTACTTC
>.|TRBJ1-2|.|15|TRBV7-2
CASSLSHSQGYGYTF
TGTGCCAGCAGCTTAAGTCACTCGCAGGGCTATGGCTACACCTTC
>.|TRBJ2-2|.|17|TRBV27
CASSLGGTGFSTGELFF
TGTGCCAGCAGTTTGGGAGGAACCGGTTTTAGTACCGGGGAGCTGTTTTTT
>.|TRBJ1-2|.|14|TRBV9
CASSVATDTYGYTF
TGTGCCAGCAGCGTAGCTACAGATACCTATGGCTACACCTTC
>.|TRBJ1-1|.|15|TRBV6-1
CASSGGWNGNTEAFF
TGTGCCAGCAGTGGGGGCTGGAACGGCAACACTGAAGCTTTCTTT
>.|TRBJ1-3|TRBD1|15|TRBV27
CASSLAGTGGNTIYF
TGTGCCAGCAGTTTAGCGGGGACAGGGGGAAACACCATATATTTT